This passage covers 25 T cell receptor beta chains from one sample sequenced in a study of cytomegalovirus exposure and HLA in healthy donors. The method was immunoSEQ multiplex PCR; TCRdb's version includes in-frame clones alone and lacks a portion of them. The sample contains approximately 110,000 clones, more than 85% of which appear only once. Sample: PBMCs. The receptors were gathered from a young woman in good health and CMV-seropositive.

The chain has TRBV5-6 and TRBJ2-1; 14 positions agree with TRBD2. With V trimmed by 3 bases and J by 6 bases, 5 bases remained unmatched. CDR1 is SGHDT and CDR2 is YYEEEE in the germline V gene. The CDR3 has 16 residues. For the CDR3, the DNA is TGTGCCAGCAGCTGGGGACTAGCGGGAGTGGTCAATGAGCAGTTCTTC. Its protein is CASSWGLAGVVNEQFF.

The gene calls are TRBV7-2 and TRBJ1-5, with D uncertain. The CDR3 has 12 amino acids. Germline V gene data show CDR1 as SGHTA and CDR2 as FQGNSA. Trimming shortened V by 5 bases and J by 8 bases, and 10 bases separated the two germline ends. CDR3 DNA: TGTGCCAGCAGCCCCGAGCCTAAGCCCCAGCATTTT. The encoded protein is CASSPEPKPQHF.

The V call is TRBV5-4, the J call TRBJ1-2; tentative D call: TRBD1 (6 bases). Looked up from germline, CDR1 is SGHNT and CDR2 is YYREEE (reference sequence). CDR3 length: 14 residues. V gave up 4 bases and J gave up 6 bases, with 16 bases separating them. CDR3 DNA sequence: TGTGCCAGCAGCCGAGAACAGGGTTGGGATGGCTACACCTTC. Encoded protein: CASSREQGWDGYTF.

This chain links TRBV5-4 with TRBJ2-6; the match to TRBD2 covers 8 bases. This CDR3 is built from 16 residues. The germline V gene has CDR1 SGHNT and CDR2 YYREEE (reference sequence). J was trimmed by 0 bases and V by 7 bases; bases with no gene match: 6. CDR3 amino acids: CASAREGDSGANVLTF. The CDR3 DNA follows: TGTGCCAGCGCCCGGGAGGGGGACTCTGGGGCCAACGTCCTGACTTTC.

CDR3 amino acids: CASSQGTGRDYEQYF. In DNA, the CDR3 is TGCGCCAGCAGCCAAGGGACAGGGCGGGACTACGAGCAGTACTTC. V and J are TRBV4-1 and TRBJ2-7, with 8 bases lining up with TRBD1. V was clipped by 1 base and J by 3 bases; unmatched bases: 5. The CDR3 sequence is 15 residues long. Germline CDR1 reads MGHRA; CDR2 reads YSYEKL.

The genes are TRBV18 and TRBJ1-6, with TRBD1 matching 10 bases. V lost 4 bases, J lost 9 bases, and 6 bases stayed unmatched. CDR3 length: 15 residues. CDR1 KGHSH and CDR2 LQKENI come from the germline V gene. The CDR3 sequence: CASSRGTGDGSPLHF. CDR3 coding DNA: TGTGCCAGCTCACGAGGGACAGGGGACGGTTCACCCCTCCACTTT. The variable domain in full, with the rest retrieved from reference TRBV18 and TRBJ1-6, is NAGVMQNPRHLVRRRGQEARLRCSPMKGHSHVYWYRQLPEEGLKFMVYLQKENIIDESGMPKERFSAEFPKEGPSILRIQQVVRGDSAAYFCASSRGTGDGSPLHFGNGTRLTVT.

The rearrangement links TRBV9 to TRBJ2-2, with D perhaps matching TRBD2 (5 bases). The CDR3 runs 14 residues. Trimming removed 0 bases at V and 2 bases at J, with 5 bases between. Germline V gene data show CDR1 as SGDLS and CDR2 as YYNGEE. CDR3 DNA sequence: TGTGCCAGCAGCGTAGGGACTAACACCGGGGAGCTGTTTTTT. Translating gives CASSVGTNTGELFF.

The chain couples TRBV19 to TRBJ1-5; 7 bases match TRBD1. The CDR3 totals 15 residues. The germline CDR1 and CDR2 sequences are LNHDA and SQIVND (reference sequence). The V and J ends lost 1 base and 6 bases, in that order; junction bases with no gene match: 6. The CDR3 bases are TGTGCCAGTAGTATAGGACAGGGAATCATTCAGCCCCAGCATTTT. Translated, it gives CASSIGQGIIQPQHF.

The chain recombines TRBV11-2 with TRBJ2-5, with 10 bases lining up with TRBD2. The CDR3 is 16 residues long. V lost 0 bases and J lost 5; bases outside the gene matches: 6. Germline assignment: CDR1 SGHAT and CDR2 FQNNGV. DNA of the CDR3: TGTGCCAGCAGCTTAGAAGGTCTAGCGGGGGTGGAGACCCAGTACTTC. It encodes CASSLEGLAGVETQYF.

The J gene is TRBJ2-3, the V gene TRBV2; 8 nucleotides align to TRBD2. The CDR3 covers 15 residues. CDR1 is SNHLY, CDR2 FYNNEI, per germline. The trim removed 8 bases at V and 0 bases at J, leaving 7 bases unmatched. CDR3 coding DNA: TGTGCCAGCGTAGCACTAGCGGCTAGCACAGATACGCAGTATTTT. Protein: CASVALAASTDTQYF.

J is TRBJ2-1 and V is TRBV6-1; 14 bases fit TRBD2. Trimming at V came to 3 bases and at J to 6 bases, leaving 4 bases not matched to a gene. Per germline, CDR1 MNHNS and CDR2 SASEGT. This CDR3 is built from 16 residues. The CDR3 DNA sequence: TGTGCCAGCAGTGACTGGGGGACTAGCGGGAGCAATGAGCAGTTCTTC. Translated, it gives CASSDWGTSGSNEQFF.

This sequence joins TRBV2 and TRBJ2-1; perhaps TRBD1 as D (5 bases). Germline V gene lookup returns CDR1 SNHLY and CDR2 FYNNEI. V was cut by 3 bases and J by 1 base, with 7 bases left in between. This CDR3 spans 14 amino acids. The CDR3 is CASSDRVSYNEQFF. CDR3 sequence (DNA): TGTGCCAGCAGTGACAGGGTTTCCTACAATGAGCAGTTCTTC.

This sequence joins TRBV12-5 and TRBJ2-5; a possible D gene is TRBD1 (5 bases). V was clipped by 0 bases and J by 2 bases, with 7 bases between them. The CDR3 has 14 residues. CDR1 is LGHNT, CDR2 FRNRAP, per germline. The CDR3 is CASGLVPGQETQYF. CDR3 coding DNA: TGTGCTAGTGGTTTGGTACCAGGGCAAGAGACCCAGTACTTC. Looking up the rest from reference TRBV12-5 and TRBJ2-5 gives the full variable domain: DARVTQTPRHKVTEMGQEVTMRCQPILGHNTVFWYRQTMMQGLELLAYFRNRAPLDDSGMPKDRFSAEMPDATLATLKIQPSEPRDSAVYFCASGLVPGQETQYFGPGTRLLVL.

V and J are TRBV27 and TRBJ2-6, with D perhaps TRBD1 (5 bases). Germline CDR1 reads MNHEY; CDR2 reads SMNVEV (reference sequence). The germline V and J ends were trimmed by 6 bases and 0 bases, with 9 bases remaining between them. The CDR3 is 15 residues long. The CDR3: CASRKTASGANVLTF. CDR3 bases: TGTGCCAGCAGGAAGACAGCCTCTGGGGCCAACGTCCTGACTTTC.

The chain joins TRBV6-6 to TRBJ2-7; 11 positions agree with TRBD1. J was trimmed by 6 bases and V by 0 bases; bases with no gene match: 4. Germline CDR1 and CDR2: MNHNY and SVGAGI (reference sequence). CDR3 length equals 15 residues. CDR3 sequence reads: CASSYSGTGGGEQYF. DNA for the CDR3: TGTGCCAGCAGTTACTCCGGGACAGGGGGGGGCGAGCAGTACTTC.

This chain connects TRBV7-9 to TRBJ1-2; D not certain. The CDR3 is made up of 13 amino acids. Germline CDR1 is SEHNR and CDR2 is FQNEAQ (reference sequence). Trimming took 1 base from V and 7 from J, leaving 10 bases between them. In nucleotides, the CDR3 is TGTGCCAGCAGCTTAGATCTACGGGTTGGCTACACCTTC. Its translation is CASSLDLRVGYTF.

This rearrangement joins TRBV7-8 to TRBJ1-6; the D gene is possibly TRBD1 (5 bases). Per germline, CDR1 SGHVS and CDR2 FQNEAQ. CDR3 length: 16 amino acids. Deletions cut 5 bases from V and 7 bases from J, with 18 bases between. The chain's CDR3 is CASSTTPGGGNSPLHF. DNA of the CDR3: TGTGCCAGCAGCACTACACCGGGGGGGGGAAATTCACCCCTCCACTTT.

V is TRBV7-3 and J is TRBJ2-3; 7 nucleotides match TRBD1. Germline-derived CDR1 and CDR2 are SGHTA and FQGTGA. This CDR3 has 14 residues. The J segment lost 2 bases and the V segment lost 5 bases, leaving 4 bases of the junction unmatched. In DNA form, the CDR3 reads TGTGCCAGCAGCCGGGACAGATACACAGATACGCAGTATTTT. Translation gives CASSRDRYTDTQYF.

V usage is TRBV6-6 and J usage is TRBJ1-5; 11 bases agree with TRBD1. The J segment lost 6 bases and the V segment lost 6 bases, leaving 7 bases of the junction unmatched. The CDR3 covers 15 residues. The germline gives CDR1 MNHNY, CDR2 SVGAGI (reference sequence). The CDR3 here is CASRPDRGPGQPQHF. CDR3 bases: TGTGCCAGCAGGCCGGACAGGGGGCCAGGTCAGCCCCAGCATTTT.

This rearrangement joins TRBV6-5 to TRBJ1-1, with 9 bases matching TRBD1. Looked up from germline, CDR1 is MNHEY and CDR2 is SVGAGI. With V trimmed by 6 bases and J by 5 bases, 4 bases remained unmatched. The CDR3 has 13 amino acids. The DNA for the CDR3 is TGTGCCAGCAGGACAGGGGGGAGGACTGAAGCTTTCTTT. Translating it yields CASRTGGRTEAFF.

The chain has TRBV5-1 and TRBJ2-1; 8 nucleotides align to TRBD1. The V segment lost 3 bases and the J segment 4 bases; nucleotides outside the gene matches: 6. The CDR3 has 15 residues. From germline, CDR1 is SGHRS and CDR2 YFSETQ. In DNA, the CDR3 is TGCGCCAGCAGCTCCACCAGGGGGCGGTACAATGAGCAGTTCTTC. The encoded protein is CASSSTRGRYNEQFF.

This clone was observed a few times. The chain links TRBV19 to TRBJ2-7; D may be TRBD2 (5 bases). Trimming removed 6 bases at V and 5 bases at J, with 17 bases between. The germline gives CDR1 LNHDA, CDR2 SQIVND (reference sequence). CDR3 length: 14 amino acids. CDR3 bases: TGTGCCAGTAGGGCCGGGATCGGGCGGAACGAGCAGTACTTC. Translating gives CASRAGIGRNEQYF.

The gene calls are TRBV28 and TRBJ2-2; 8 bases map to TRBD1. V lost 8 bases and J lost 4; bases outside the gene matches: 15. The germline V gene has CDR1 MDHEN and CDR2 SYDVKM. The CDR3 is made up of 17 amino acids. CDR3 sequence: CASRQPGQGRGTGELFF. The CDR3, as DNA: TGTGCCAGCCGTCAACCCGGACAGGGAAGGGGCACCGGGGAGCTGTTTTTT.

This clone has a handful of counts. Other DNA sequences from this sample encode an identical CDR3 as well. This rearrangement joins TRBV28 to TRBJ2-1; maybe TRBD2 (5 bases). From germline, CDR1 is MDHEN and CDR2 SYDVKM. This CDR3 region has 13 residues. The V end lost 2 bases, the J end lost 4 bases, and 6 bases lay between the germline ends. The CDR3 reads CASSLEGYNEQFF. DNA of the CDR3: TGTGCCAGCAGTTTAGAGGGTTACAATGAGCAGTTCTTC.

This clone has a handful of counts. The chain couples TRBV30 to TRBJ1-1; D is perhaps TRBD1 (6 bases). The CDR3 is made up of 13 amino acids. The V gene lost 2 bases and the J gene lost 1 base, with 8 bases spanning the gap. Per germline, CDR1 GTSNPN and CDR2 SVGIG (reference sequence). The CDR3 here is CAWSLGQNTEAFF. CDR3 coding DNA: TGTGCCTGGAGTCTGGGACAGAACACTGAAGCTTTCTTT.